This T cell receptor (beta chain) was recovered during a study of response to subunit inactivated influenza vaccine. TCRdb itself ran the RT-PCR reads through MiXCR, one entry per CDR3 protein. The table lists about 650,000 distinct CDR3 sequences, roughly 14% of them singletons. V shed 3 bases and J shed 3 bases, with 9 bases lying between them. The CDR3 consists of 13 residues. The germline V gene encodes CDR1 MDHEN and CDR2 SYDVKM. This specimen consisted of PBMCs from blood, obtained roughly 12 days after vaccination. The chain couples TRBV28 to TRBJ2-7, with D possibly being TRBD2 (6 bases). The source is a man between 45 and 60 years old who received an inactivated influenza vaccine. The CDR3 DNA follows: TGTGCCAGCAGTTTTGGGGGGTTCTACGAGCAGTACTTC. Translation gives CASSFGGFYEQYF.